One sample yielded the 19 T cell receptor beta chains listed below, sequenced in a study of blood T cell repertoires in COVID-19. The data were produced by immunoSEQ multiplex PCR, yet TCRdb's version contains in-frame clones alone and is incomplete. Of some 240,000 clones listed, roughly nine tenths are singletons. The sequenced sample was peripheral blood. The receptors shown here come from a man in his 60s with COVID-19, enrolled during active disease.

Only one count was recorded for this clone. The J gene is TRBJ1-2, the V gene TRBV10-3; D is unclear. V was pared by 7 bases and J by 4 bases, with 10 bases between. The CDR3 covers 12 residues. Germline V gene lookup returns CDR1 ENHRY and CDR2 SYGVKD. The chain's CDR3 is CAINWSTYGYTF. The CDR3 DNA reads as TGTGCCATCAATTGGAGTACCTATGGCTACACCTTC.

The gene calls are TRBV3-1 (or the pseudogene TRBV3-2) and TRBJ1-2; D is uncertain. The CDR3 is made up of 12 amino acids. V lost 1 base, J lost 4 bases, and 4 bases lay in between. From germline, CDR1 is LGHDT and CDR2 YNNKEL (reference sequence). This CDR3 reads CASSQASYGYTF. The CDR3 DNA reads TGTGCCAGCAGCCAAGCCTCCTATGGCTACACCTTC.

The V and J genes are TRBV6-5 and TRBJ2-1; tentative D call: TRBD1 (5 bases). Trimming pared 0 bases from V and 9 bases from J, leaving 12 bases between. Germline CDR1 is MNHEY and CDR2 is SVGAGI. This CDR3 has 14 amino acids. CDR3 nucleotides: TGTGCCAGCAGTTACTCGAAGGGGTCGGGTGAGCAGTTCTTC. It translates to CASSYSKGSGEQFF.

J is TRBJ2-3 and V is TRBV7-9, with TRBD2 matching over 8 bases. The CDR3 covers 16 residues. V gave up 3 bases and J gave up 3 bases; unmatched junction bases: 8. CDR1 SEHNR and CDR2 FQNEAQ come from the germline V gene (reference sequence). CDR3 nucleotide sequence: TGTGCCAGCAGCTTCGCGAGCGGGGGACGAACAGATACGCAGTATTTT. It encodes CASSFASGGRTDTQYF.

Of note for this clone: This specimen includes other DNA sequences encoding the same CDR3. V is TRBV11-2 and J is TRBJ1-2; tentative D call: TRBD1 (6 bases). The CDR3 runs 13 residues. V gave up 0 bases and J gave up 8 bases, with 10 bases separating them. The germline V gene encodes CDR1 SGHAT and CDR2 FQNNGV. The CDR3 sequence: CASSLEGASGYTF. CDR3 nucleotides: TGTGCCAGCAGCTTAGAGGGGGCGAGCGGCTACACCTTC.

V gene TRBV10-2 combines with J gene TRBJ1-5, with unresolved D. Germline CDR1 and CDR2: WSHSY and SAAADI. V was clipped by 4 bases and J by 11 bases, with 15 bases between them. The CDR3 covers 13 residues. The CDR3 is CASSGAADWAQHF. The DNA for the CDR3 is TGCGCCAGCAGTGGGGCAGCGGATTGGGCCCAGCATTTT.

The CDR3 sequence: CASSPPLGVNTEAFF. For the CDR3, the DNA is TGTGCCAGCTCACCACCATTAGGGGTGAACACTGAAGCTTTCTTT. The V gene is TRBV18, the J gene TRBJ1-1; TRBD1 is a possible D gene (5 bases). Trimming removed 0 bases from V and 0 bases from J, with 8 bases in between. The CDR3 has 15 amino acids. CDR1 and CDR2 (germline): KGHSH, LQKENI.

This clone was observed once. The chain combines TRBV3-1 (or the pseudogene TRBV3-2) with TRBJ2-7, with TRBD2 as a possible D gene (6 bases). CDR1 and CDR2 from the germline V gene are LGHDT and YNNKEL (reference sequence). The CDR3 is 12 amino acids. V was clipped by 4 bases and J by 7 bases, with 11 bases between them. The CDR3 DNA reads TGTGCCAGCAGCCGCCGGGCGGGGGAGCAGTACTTC. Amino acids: CASSRRAGEQYF.

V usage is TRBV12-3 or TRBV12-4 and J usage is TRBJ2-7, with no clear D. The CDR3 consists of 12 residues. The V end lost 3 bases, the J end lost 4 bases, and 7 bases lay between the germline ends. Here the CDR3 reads CASSFTQYEQYF. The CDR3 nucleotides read TGTGCCAGCAGTTTTACACAGTACGAGCAGTACTTC.

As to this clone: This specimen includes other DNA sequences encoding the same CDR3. CDR3 in amino acids: CASSLSGNYEQYF. The CDR3 DNA follows: TGCGCCAGCAGCTTGAGCGGGAACTACGAGCAGTACTTC. The rearrangement uses TRBV5-1 and TRBJ2-7; 7 bases fit TRBD2. The CDR3 sequence is 13 residues long. The V and J ends lost 1 base and 3 bases, in that order; junction bases with no gene match: 1. The germline CDR1 and CDR2 sequences are SGHRS and YFSETQ.

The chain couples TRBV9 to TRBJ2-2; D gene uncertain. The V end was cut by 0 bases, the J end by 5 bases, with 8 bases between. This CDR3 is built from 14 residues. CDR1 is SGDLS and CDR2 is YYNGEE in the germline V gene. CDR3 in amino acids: CASSVVPATGELFF. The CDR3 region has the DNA TGTGCCAGCAGCGTAGTGCCAGCGACCGGGGAGCTGTTTTTT.

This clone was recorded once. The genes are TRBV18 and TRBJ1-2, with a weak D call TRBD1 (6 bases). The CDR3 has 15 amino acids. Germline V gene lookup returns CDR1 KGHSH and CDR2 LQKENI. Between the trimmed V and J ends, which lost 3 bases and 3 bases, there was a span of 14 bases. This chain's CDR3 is CASSPEAGVDYGYTF. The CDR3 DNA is TGTGCCAGCTCACCTGAGGCAGGGGTTGACTATGGCTACACCTTC.

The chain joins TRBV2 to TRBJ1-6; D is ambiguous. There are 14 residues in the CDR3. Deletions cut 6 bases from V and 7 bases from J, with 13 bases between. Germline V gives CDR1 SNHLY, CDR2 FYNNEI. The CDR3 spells CASRVGSANSPLHF. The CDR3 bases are TGTGCCAGCAGGGTCGGGAGCGCCAATTCACCCCTCCACTTT.

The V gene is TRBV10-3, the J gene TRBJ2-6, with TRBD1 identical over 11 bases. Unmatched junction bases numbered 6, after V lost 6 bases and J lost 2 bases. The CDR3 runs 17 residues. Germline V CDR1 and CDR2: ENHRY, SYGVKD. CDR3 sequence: CAIRTGTGGTGANVLTF. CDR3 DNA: TGTGCCATCAGGACCGGGACAGGGGGTACTGGGGCCAACGTCCTGACTTTC.

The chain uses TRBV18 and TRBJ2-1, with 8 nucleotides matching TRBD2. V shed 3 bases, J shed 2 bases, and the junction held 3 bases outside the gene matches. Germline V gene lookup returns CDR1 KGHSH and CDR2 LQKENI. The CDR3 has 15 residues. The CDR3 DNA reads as TGTGCCAGCTCACCCCCAGCGGGAGCCTACAATGAGCAGTTCTTC. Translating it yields CASSPPAGAYNEQFF.

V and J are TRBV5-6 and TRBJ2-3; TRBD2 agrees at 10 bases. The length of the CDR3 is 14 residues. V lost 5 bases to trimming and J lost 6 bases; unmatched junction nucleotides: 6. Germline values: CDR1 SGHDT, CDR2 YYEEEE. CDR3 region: CASRRLAGEDTQYF. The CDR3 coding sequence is TGTGCCAGCAGAAGGCTAGCGGGAGAGGATACGCAGTATTTT.

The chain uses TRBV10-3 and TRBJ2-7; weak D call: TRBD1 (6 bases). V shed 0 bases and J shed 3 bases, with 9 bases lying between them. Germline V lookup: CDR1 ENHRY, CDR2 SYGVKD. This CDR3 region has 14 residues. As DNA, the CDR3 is TGTGCCATCAGTGAGTCGGACAGATACTACGAGCAGTACTTC. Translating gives CAISESDRYYEQYF.

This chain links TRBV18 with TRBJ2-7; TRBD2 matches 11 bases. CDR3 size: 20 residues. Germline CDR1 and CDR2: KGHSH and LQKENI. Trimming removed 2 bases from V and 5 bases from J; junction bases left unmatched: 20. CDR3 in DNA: TGTGCCAGCTCACCAAGGTTGAACTCTGGTCCGACTAGCGGGAACCACGAGCAGTACTTC. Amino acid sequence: CASSPRLNSGPTSGNHEQYF.

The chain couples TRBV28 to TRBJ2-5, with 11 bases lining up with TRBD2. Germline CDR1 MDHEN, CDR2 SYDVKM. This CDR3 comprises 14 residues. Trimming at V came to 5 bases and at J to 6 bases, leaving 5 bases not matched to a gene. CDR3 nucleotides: TGTGCCAGCAGTGTAGCGGGAGGGGGCAAGACCCAGTACTTC. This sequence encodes CASSVAGGGKTQYF.